A single sample is the source of the 25 T cell receptor beta chains below, sequenced in a study of control samples from healthy donors and cancer patients. TCRdb's table, derived via immunoSEQ multiplex PCR, lists solely in-frame clones and lacks some. The table has 130,000 or so clones, 70% to 90% seen once. Sequenced material: blood. These receptors were collected from a man aged 45-65 years in good health.

This clone was seen a single time. V is TRBV6-5 and J is TRBJ1-2; D unclear. This CDR3 comprises 14 residues. Germline V gene sequence: CDR1 MNHEY, CDR2 SVGAGI. Between the trimmed V and J ends, which lost 6 bases and 7 bases, there was a span of 18 bases. CDR3 loop: CASSEPQRSGGYTF. CDR3 bases: TGTGCCAGCAGCGAGCCCCAACGAAGTGGTGGCTACACCTTC.

The chain recombines TRBV29-1 with TRBJ1-1, with a tentative D call TRBD1 (5 bases). Germline CDR1 reads SQVTM; CDR2 reads ANQGSEA. The CDR3 runs 13 residues. Trimming took off 6 bases at V and 0 bases at J, with 11 bases between the two ends. CDR3 bases: TGCAGCGTGGGGGGACGCTTGAACACTGAAGCTTTCTTT. Amino acid sequence: CSVGGRLNTEAFF.

The rearrangement uses TRBV9 and TRBJ2-1, with 14 bases matching TRBD2. CDR3 size: 18 residues. V shed 3 bases and J 4 bases; nucleotides not matched to a gene: 9. From germline, CDR1 is SGDLS and CDR2 YYNGEE. The CDR3 DNA sequence: TGTGCCAGCAGCGGCGGACTAGCGGGGGGTAGAGATTACAATGAGCAGTTCTTC. Translated, it gives CASSGGLAGGRDYNEQFF.

This chain uses TRBV5-4 with TRBJ2-1, with 16 bases identical to TRBD2. CDR1 is SGHNT and CDR2 is YYREEE in the germline V gene (reference sequence). V shed 4 bases and J 9 bases; nucleotides not matched to a gene: 13. The CDR3 is made up of 18 amino acids. The CDR3 DNA reads as TGTGCCAGCAGCCCCGGGACTAGCGGGGGGGCCGACGGGCGTGAGCAGTTCTTC. It encodes CASSPGTSGGADGREQFF.

The chain couples TRBV28 to TRBJ1-1; D is unclear. V was clipped by 6 bases and J by 1 base, with 12 bases between them. Germline CDR1 and CDR2: MDHEN and SYDVKM. The CDR3 spans 14 residues. CDR3 amino acids: CASRRRTGNTEAFF. For the CDR3, the DNA is TGTGCCAGCAGACGTAGGACGGGGAACACTGAAGCTTTCTTT.

This clone appeared once. This chain joins TRBV3-1 (or the pseudogene TRBV3-2) and TRBJ1-3, with D hard to call. V was trimmed by 7 bases and J by 0 bases, leaving 16 bases between them. The CDR3 is made up of 16 amino acids. The germline V gene encodes CDR1 LGHDT and CDR2 YNNKEL (reference sequence). For the CDR3, the DNA is TGTGCCAGCAATGCGGCTGACGGGAGCTCTGGAAACACCATATATTTT. Protein sequence: CASNAADGSSGNTIYF.

In its sample, this clone was seen a few times. Other DNA sequences in the same sample also yield this CDR3. This chain joins TRBV5-4 and TRBJ1-2, with TRBD1 identical over 7 bases. V gave up 0 bases and J gave up 4 bases; unmatched junction bases: 0. Germline values: CDR1 SGHNT, CDR2 YYREEE (reference sequence). CDR3 size: 13 residues. The CDR3, as DNA: TGTGCCAGCAGCTTGGCAGGGGGCTATGGCTACACCTTC. It codes for CASSLAGGYGYTF.

The V gene is TRBV7-3, the J gene TRBJ1-5; D is undetermined. The ends were cut back, 5 bases at V and 0 bases at J, with 5 bases in the middle. The CDR3 spans 13 residues. Germline CDR1 reads SGHTA; CDR2 reads FQGTGA. CDR3 loop: CASSLNSNQPQHF. Written as DNA, the CDR3 is TGTGCCAGCAGCCTAAATAGCAATCAGCCCCAGCATTTT.

The CDR3 DNA follows: TGCAGCGTTGTTAACAGGGAGGAGACCCAGTACTTC. It codes for CSVVNREETQYF. This chain connects TRBV29-1 to TRBJ2-5; perhaps TRBD1 as D (6 bases). Deletions cut 4 bases from V and 5 bases from J, with 11 bases between. Germline loops: CDR1 SQVTM, CDR2 ANQGSEA. The CDR3 contains 12 residues.

The J gene is TRBJ2-7, the V gene TRBV29-1; D is perhaps TRBD1 (7 bases). V was pared by 1 base and J by 0 bases, with 16 bases between. CDR1 SQVTM and CDR2 ANQGSEA come from the germline V gene. The CDR3 covers 16 residues. CDR3 sequence (DNA): TGCAGCGTTGAAGGAGGGGAGGACAGGAGCTCCTACGAGCAGTACTTC. This gives the protein CSVEGGEDRSSYEQYF.

This sequence joins TRBV29-1 and TRBJ2-5; possible D gene TRBD2, 5 bases. The length of the CDR3 is 12 residues. Per germline, CDR1 SQVTM and CDR2 ANQGSEA. With 8 bases removed from V and 4 bases from J, the gap between germline ends came to 14 bases. CDR3 loop: CSSGGRGETQYF. The CDR3 DNA follows: TGCAGCTCCGGAGGCCGAGGAGAGACCCAGTACTTC. The full variable domain, completed using reference TRBV29-1 and TRBJ2-5, is SAVISQKPSRDICQRGTSLTIQCQVDSQVTMMFWYRQQPGQSLTLIATANQGSEATYESGFVIDKFPISRPNLTFSTLTVSNMSPEDSSIYLCSSGGRGETQYFGPGTRLLVL.

This chain uses TRBV4-1 with TRBJ2-3; D is perhaps TRBD1 or TRBD2 (7 bases each). V dropped 4 bases and J dropped 5 bases, with 16 bases sitting between them. The germline V gene encodes CDR1 MGHRA and CDR2 YSYEKL. The CDR3 has 15 amino acids. The CDR3 DNA is TGCGCCAGCAGCCCTGGGAGGGGGCCGATAGATACGCAGTATTTT. It codes for CASSPGRGPIDTQYF.

The chain joins TRBV30 to TRBJ1-6; possible D gene TRBD1, 5 bases. The CDR3 length is 13 residues. V shed 2 bases and J shed 10 bases, with 12 bases lying between them. CDR1 GTSNPN and CDR2 SVGIG come from the germline V gene (reference sequence). For the CDR3, the DNA is TGTGCCTGGAGTCCCGGGGGGGGATCACCCCTCCACTTT. It codes for CAWSPGGGSPLHF.

The chain couples TRBV6-5 to TRBJ1-3; D gene ambiguous. The CDR3 runs 12 residues. The germline CDR1 and CDR2 sequences are MNHEY and SVGAGI. V was pared by 4 bases and J by 7 bases, with 8 bases between. The CDR3 region is CASSSQSNTIYF. In DNA form, the CDR3 reads TGTGCCAGCAGTTCCCAAAGTAACACCATATATTTT.

The rearrangement joins TRBV7-9 to TRBJ1-2; perhaps TRBD1 as D (6 bases). The ends were cut back, 1 base at V and 8 bases at J, with 8 bases in the middle. Germline V gene sequence: CDR1 SEHNR, CDR2 FQNEAQ (reference sequence). The CDR3 consists of 12 residues. CDR3 in DNA: TGTGCCAGCAGCTTAGAGCAGGGGGGCTACACCTTC. Translation: CASSLEQGGYTF.

This clone occurred once. This chain connects TRBV7-3 to TRBJ2-1, with D tentatively TRBD1 or TRBD2 (6 bases each). This CDR3 is built from 15 residues. The V gene's germline CDR1 is SGHTA and CDR2 FQGTGA. Trimming shortened V by 4 bases and J by 4 bases, and 14 bases separated the two germline ends. The CDR3 loop reads CASSSQGAGYNEQFF. CDR3 bases: TGTGCCAGCAGCTCACAGGGCGCGGGGTACAATGAGCAGTTCTTC.

The chain employs TRBV19 and TRBJ1-1, with a tentative D call TRBD1 (6 bases). V lost 10 bases and J 0 bases, leaving 12 bases between the germline ends. Germline loops: CDR1 LNHDA, CDR2 SQIVND (reference sequence). This CDR3 contains 13 residues. The CDR3 DNA is TGTGCCACCCGGGACACCATGAACACTGAAGCTTTCTTT. The encoded protein is CATRDTMNTEAFF.

The chain recombines TRBV2 with TRBJ2-3; 8 nucleotides line up with TRBD1. With V trimmed by 7 bases and J by 4 bases, 13 bases remained unmatched. Germline V CDR1 and CDR2: SNHLY, FYNNEI. There are 16 residues in the CDR3. The CDR3 region has the DNA TGTGCCAGCATCTCTACCGGGACAGGTCGGGCAGATACGCAGTATTTT. Translation gives CASISTGTGRADTQYF.

The DNA for the CDR3 is TGTGCCAGCAGGACAGGGTACGGAAACACCATATATTTT. Encoded protein: CASRTGYGNTIYF. The chain is built from TRBV6-5 and TRBJ1-3; TRBD1 aligns across 7 bases. Germline values: CDR1 MNHEY, CDR2 SVGAGI. The CDR3 consists of 13 residues. The junction had 3 bases not matched to a gene; V was cut back by 6 bases and J by 4 bases.

This clone was counted a single time. This rearrangement joins TRBV11-3 to TRBJ1-5, with D unresolved. CDR3 length equals 13 residues. The V end lost 3 bases, the J end lost 2 bases, and 5 bases lay between the germline ends. Germline CDR1 is SGHNT and CDR2 is YENEEA. The CDR3 is CASSFSGNQPQHF. The CDR3, as DNA: TGTGCCAGCAGCTTTAGCGGCAATCAGCCCCAGCATTTT. The variable domain in full, completed from reference TRBV11-3 and TRBJ1-5, reads EAGVVQSPRYKIIEKKQPVAFWCNPISGHNTLYWYLQNLGQGPELLIRYENEEAVDDSQLPKDRFSAERLKGVDSTLKIQPAELGDSAVYLCASSFSGNQPQHFGDGTRLSIL.

This chain uses TRBV10-2 with TRBJ2-1; weak D call: TRBD2 (7 bases). There are 14 residues in the CDR3. Germline V gene data show CDR1 as WSHSY and CDR2 as SAAADI. Trimming took 10 bases from V and 6 from J, leaving 19 bases between them. Here the CDR3 DNA reads TGCGCCACTAAAGGGGGGGAGTGGAGCAATGAGCAGTTCTTC. Residues: CATKGGEWSNEQFF.

J is TRBJ2-3 and V is TRBV28; tentative D call: TRBD2 (5 bases). V lost 7 bases and J lost 4, with 18 bases in between. Per germline, CDR1 MDHEN and CDR2 SYDVKM. The CDR3 contains 15 residues. In nucleotides, the CDR3 is TGTGCCAGCATCCGACCCCTAGCCTGGGCAGATACGCAGTATTTT. Encoded protein: CASIRPLAWADTQYF.

The CDR3: CASSEWSRNNEQFF. In DNA, the CDR3 is TGTGCCAGCAGTGAATGGTCCCGAAACAATGAGCAGTTCTTC. This chain links TRBV6-1 with TRBJ2-1; D uncertain. Germline loops: CDR1 MNHNS, CDR2 SASEGT. Trimming removed 2 bases from V and 5 bases from J, with 10 bases in between. The CDR3 is made up of 14 amino acids.

CDR3 nucleotides: TGTGCCAGCAGCTTGGACGTGCGGAATTCACCCCTCCACTTT. Amino acid sequence: CASSLDVRNSPLHF. The rearrangement joins TRBV5-6 to TRBJ1-6; D is ambiguous. This CDR3 is built from 14 residues. The V gene's germline CDR1 is SGHDT and CDR2 YYEEEE. The V end was cut by 0 bases, the J end by 7 bases, with 8 bases between. The full variable domain, rest sourced from reference TRBV5-6 and TRBJ1-6, is DAGVTQSPTHLIKTRGQQVTLRCSPKSGHDTVSWYQQALGQGPQFIFQYYEEEERQRGNFPDRFSGHQFPNYSSELNVNALLLGDSALYLCASSLDVRNSPLHFGNGTRLTVT.

The chain combines TRBV9 with TRBJ1-6; maybe TRBD1 (5 bases). V dropped 1 base and J dropped 0 bases, with 14 bases sitting between them. The length of the CDR3 is 18 residues. Germline lookup yields CDR1 SGDLS and CDR2 YYNGEE. CDR3 nucleotides: TGTGCCAGCAGCGTAACGGACAAGCCCATCTCCTATAATTCACCCCTCCACTTT. It yields the protein CASSVTDKPISYNSPLHF. The entire variable domain, with the rest obtained from reference TRBV9 and TRBJ1-6, is as follows: DSGVTQTPKHLITATGQRVTLRCSPRSGDLSVYWYQQSLDQGLQFLIQYYNGEERAKGNILERFSAQQFPDLHSELNLSSLELGDSALYFCASSVTDKPISYNSPLHFGNGTRLTVT.